The text below deals with one T cell receptor (beta chain). The data were taken from a study of T cell repertoires in ileal Crohn's disease. The assay was immunoSEQ multiplex PCR, and TCRdb's table has in-frame clones only and misses some. The sample has fewer than 18,000 clones, roughly 80% seen once. The CDR3 length is 13 residues. Germline V lookup: CDR1 SGHTA, CDR2 FQGNSA. V lost 2 bases and J lost 5, with 10 bases in between. This clonotype was sampled from an adult with Crohn's disease. The genes are TRBV7-2 and TRBJ2-7; a weak D match, TRBD2 (6 bases). Source material: ileal tissue. In DNA form, the CDR3 reads TGTGCCAGCAGCTTACGGGGAGGTAACGAGCAGTACGTC. Its protein product is CASSLRGGNEQYV.